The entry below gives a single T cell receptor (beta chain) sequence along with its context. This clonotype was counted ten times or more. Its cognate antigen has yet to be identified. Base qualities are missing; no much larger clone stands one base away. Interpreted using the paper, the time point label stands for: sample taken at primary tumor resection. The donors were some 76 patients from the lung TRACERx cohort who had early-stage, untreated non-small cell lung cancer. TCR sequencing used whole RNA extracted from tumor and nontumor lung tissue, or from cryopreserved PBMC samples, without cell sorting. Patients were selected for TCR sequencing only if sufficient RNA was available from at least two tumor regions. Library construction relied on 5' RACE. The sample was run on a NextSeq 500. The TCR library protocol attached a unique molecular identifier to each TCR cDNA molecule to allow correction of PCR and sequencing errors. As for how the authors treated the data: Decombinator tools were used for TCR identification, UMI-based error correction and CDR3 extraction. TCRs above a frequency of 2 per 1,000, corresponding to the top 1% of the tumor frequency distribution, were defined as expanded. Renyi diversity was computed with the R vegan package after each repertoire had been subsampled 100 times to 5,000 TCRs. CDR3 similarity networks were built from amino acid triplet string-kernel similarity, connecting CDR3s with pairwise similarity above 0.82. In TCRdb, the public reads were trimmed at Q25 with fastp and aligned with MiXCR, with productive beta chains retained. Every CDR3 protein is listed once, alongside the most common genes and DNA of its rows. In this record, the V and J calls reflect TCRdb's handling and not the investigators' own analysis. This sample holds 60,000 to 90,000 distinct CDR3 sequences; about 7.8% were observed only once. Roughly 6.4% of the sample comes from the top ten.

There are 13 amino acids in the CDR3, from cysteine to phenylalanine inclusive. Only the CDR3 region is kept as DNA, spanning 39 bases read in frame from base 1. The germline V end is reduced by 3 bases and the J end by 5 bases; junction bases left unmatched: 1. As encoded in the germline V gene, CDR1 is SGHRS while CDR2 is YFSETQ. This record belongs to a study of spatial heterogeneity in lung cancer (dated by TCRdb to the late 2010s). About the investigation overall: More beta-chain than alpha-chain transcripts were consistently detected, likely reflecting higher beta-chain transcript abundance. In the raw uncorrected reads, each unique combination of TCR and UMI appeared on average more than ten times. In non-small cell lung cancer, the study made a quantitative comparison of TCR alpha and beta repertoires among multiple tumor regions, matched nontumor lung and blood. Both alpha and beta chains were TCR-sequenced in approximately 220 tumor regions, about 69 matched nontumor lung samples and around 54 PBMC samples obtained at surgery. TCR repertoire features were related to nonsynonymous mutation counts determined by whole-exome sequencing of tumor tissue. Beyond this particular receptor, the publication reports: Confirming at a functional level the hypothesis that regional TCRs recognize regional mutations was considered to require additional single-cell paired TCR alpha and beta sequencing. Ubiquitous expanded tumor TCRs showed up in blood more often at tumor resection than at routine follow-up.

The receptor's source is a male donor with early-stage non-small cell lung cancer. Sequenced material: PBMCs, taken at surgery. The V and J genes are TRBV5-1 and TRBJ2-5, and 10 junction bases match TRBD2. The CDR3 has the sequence CASSSGLAETQYF. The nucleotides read TGCGCCAGCAGCTCGGGACTAGCGGAGACCCAGTACTTC. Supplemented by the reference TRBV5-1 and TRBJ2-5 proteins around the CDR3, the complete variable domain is KAGVTQTPRYLIKTRGQQVTLSCSPISGHRSVSWYQQTPGQGLQFLFEYFSETQRNKGNFPGRFSGRQFSNSRSEMNVSTLELGDSALYLCASSSGLAETQYFGPGTRLLVL.